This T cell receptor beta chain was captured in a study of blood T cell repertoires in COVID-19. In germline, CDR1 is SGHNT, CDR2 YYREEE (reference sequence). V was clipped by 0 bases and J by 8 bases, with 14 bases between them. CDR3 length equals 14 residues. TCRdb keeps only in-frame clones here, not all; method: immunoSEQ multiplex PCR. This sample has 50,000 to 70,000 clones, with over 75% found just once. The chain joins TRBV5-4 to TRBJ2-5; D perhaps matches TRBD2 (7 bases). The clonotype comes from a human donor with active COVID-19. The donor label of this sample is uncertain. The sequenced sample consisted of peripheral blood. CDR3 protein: CASSLEGGQGTQYF. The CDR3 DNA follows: TGTGCCAGCAGCTTGGAGGGGGGGCAGGGAACCCAGTACTTC.